This TCR beta chain is drawn from a study of monozygotic twins with inflammatory bowel disease. No DNA is given; TCRdb re-called the 5' RACE reads and lists each CDR3 protein once. Here the sample table reports 200,000 to 250,000 distinct CDR3 sequences. Germline V lookup: CDR1 SGHTA, CDR2 FQGNSA. The CDR3 totals 14 residues. This receptor was obtained from a human donor with ulcerative colitis or Crohn's disease, or a healthy co-twin of an affected twin (not recorded which). The sequencing input was blood. The V call is TRBV7-2, the J call TRBJ1-3. CDR3 in amino acids: CASRQTIGGNTIYF.